The 3 T cell receptor beta chains given below trace back to one sample, sequenced in a study of T-cell reconstitution after alpha-beta-depleted transplantation in children. The TCRbeta library was prepared with unique molecular identifiers. Using its own MiXCR run on the PCR reads, TCRdb lists one record per CDR3 protein. The table records around 410,000 distinct CDR3 sequences, under 13% of them present only once. Source: PBMCs from the stem cell graft donor, taken from the stem cell graft. The receptors stem from a human donor who donated a stem cell graft to a child with acute myeloid leukemia.

This clonotype showed up just a few times. The CDR3 nucleotides read TGCAGCGTTGAAAGGTTGGATCAAGATACGCAGTATTTT. This translates into CSVERLDQDTQYF. The V call is TRBV29-1, the J call TRBJ2-3, with D uncertain. There are 13 residues in the CDR3. The V end was cut by 2 bases, the J end by 5 bases, with 11 bases between. Germline CDR1 SQVTM, CDR2 ANQGSEA.

The table lists this clonotype with a few counts. The J gene is TRBJ1-2, the V gene TRBV20-1; no definite D call. V lost 6 bases to trimming and J lost 6 bases, with 17 bases between them. The CDR3 loop spans 13 amino acids. Germline CDR1 DFQATT, CDR2 SNEGSKA (reference sequence). CDR3 DNA sequence: TGCAGTGCGGTTAGGGTGGGCTCCCATGGCTACACCTTC. As protein: CSAVRVGSHGYTF.

This rearrangement joins TRBV28 to TRBJ1-1; 8 nucleotides agree with TRBD1. V shed 7 bases, J shed 5 bases, and the junction held 9 bases outside the gene matches. CDR3 length: 14 residues. CDR1 and CDR2 (germline): MDHEN, SYDVKM. CDR3 loop: CASNPQGDGTEAFF. CDR3 bases: TGTGCCAGCAACCCACAGGGGGATGGTACTGAAGCTTTCTTT.